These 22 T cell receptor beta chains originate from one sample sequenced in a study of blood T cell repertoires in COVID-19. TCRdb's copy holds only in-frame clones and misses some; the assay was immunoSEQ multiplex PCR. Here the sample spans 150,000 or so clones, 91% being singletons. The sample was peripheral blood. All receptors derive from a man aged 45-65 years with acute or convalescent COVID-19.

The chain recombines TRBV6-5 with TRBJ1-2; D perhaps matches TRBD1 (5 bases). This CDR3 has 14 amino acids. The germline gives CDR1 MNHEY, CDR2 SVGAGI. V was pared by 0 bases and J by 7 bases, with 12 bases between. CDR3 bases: TGTGCCAGCAGTTACTCGGATGGGGCAGGTGGCTACACCTTC. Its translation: CASSYSDGAGGYTF.

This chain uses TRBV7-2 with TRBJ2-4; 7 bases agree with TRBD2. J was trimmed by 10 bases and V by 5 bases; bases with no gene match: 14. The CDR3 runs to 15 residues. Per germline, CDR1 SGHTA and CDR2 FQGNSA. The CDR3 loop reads CASSPGTSGGRIQYF. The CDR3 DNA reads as TGTGCCAGCAGCCCGGGGACCTCGGGAGGCAGGATTCAGTACTTC.

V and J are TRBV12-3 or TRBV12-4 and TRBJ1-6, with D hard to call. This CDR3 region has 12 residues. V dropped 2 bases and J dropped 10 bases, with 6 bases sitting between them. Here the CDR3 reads CASSLNGSPLHF. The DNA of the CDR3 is TGTGCCAGCAGTTTAAATGGCTCACCCCTCCACTTT.

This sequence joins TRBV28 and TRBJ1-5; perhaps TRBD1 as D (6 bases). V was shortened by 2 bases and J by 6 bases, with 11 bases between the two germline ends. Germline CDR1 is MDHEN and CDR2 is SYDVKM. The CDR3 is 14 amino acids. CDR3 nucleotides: TGTGCCAGCAGTTTAGGGCAGGGGATTCAGCCCCAGCATTTT. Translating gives CASSLGQGIQPQHF. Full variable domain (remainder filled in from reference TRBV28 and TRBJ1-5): DVKVTQSSRYLVKRTGEKVFLECVQDMDHENMFWYRQDPGLGLRLIYFSYDVKMKEKGDIPEGYSVSREKKERFSLILESASTNQTSMYLCASSLGQGIQPQHFGDGTRLSIL.

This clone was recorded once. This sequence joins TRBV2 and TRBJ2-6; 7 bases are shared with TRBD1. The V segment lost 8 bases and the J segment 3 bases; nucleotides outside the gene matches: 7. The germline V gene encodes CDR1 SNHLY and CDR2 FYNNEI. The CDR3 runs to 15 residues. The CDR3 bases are TGTGCCAGCCAGGGACAGACTATTGGGGCCAACGTCCTGACTTTC. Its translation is CASQGQTIGANVLTF.

The CDR3 sequence is CASSRGQTYGYTF. The CDR3, as DNA: TGTGCCAGCAGCCGAGGGCAGACCTATGGCTACACCTTC. The rearrangement uses TRBV3-1 (or the pseudogene TRBV3-2) and TRBJ1-2; D is uncertain. The V and J ends lost 4 bases and 4 bases respectively, with 10 bases between them. The CDR3 length is 13 residues. The germline V gene has CDR1 LGHDT and CDR2 YNNKEL (reference sequence).

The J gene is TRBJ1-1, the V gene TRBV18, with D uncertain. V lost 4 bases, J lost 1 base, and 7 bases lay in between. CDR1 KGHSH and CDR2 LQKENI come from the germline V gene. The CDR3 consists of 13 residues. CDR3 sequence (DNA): TGTGCCAGCTCACACCCCAGGAACACTGAAGCTTTCTTT. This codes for CASSHPRNTEAFF.

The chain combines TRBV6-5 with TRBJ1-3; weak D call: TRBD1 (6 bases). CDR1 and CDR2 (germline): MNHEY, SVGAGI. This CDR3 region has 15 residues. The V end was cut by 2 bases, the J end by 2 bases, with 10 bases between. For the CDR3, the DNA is TGTGCCAGCAGTTACGGGTCAGGGGCTGGAAACACCATATATTTT. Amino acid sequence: CASSYGSGAGNTIYF.

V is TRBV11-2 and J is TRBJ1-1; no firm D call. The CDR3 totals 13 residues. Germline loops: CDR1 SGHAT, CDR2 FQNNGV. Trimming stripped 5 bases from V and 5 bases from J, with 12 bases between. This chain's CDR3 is CASSHSGGTEAFF. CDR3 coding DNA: TGTGCCAGCAGCCACAGCGGAGGGACTGAAGCTTTCTTT.

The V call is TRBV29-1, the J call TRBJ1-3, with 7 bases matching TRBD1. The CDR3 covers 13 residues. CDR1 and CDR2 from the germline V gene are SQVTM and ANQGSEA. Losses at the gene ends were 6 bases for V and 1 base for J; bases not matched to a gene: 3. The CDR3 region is CSVLTGSGNTIYF. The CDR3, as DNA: TGCAGCGTCCTGACAGGGTCTGGAAACACCATATATTTT.

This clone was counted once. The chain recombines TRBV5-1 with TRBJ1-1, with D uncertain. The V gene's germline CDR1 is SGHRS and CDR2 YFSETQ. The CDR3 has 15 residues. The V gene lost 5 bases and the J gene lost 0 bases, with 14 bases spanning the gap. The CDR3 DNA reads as TGCGCCAGCAGGCCAACTTTGTTCATGAACACTGAAGCTTTCTTT. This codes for CASRPTLFMNTEAFF.

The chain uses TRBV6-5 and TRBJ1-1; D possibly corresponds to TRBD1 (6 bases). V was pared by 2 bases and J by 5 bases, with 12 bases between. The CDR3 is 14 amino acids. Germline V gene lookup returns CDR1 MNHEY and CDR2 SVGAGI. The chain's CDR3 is CASSYLGQGTEAFF. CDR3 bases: TGTGCCAGCAGTTACCTGGGGCAGGGGACTGAAGCTTTCTTT.

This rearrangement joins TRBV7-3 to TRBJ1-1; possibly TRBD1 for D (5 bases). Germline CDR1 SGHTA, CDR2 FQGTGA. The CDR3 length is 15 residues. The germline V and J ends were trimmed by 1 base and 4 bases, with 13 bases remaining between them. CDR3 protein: CASSLIVVTVTEAFF. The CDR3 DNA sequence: TGTGCCAGCAGCTTAATAGTTGTGACAGTCACTGAAGCTTTCTTT.

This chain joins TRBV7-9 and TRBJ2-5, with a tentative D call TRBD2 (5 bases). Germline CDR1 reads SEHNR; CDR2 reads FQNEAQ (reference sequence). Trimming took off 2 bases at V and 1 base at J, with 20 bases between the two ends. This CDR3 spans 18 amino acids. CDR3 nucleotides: TGTGCCAGCAGCTTATCTTCTTGGGTGGGAGAGCCCCAAGAGACCCAGTACTTC. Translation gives CASSLSSWVGEPQETQYF.

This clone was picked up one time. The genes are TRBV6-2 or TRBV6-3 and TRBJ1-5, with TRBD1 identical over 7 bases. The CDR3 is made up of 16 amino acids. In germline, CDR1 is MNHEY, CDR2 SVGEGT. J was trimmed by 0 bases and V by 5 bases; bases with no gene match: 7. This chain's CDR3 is CASSQTQGYSNQPQHF. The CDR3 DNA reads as TGTGCCAGCAGTCAGACACAGGGGTATAGCAATCAGCCCCAGCATTTT.

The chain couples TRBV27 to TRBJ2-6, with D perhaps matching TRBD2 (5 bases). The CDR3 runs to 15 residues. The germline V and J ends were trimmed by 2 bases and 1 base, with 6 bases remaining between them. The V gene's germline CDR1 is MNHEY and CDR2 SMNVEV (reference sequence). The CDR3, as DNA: TGTGCCAGCAGTTTAACGGGATCTGGGGCCAACGTCCTGACTTTC. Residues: CASSLTGSGANVLTF.

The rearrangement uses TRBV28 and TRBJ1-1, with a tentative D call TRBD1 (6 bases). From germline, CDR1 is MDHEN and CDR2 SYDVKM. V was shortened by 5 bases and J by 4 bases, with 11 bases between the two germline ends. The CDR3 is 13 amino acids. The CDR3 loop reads CASSGGAGTEAFF. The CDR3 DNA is TGTGCCAGCAGTGGGGGCGCGGGCACTGAAGCTTTCTTT.

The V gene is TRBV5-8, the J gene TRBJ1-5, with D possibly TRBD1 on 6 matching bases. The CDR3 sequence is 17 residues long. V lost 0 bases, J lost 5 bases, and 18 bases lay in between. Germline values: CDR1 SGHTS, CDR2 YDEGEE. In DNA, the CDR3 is TGTGCCAGCAGCTTGGAGGGGGGGTATAGAGGGCATCAGCCCCAGCATTTT. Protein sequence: CASSLEGGYRGHQPQHF.

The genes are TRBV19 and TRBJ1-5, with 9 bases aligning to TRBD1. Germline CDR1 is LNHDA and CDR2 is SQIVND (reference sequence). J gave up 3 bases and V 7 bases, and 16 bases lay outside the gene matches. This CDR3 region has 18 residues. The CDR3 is CASKSDGTGSINNQPQHF. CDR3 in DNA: TGTGCCAGTAAGTCCGACGGGACAGGGTCCATCAACAATCAGCCCCAGCATTTT.

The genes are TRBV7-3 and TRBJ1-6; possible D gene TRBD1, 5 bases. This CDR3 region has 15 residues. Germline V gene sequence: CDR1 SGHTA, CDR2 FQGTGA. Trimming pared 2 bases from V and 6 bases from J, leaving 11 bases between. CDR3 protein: CASSLQGSSNSPLHF. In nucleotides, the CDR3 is TGTGCCAGCAGCTTACAGGGTTCGAGTAATTCACCCCTCCACTTT.

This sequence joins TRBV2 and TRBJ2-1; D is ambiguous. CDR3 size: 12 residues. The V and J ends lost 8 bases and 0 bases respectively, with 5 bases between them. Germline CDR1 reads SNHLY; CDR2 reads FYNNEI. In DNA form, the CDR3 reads TGTGCCAGCCAGGTCTCCTACAATGAGCAGTTCTTC. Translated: CASQVSYNEQFF. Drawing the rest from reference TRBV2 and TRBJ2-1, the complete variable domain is EPEVTQTPSHQVTQMGQEVILRCVPISNHLYFYWYRQILGQKVEFLVSFYNNEISEKSEIFDDQFSVERPDGSNFTLKIRSTKLEDSAMYFCASQVSYNEQFFGPGTRLTVL.

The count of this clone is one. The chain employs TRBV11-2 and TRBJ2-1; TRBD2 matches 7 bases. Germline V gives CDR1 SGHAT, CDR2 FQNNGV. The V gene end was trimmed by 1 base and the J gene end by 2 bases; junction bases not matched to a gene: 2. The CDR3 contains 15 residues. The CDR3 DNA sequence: TGTGCCAGCAGCTTAGGACTAGCAACCTACAATGAGCAGTTCTTC. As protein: CASSLGLATYNEQFF.